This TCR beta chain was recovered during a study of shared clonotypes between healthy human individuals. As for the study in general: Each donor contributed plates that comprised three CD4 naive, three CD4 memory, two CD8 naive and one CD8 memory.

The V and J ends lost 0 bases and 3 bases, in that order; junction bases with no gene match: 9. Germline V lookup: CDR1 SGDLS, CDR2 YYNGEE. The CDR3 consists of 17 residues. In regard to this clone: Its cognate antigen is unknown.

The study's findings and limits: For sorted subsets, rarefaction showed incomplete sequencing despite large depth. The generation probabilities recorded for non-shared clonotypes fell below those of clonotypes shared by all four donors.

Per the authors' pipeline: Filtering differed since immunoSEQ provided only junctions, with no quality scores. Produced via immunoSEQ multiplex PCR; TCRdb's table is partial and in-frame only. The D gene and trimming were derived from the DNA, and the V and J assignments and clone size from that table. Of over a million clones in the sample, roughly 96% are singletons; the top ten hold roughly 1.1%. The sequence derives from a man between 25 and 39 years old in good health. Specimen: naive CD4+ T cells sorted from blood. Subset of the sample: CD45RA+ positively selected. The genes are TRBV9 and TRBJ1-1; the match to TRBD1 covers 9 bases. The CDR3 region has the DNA TGTGCCAGCAGCGTAGCCCTACAGGGGGCCGTGGACACTGAAGCTTTCTTT. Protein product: CASSVALQGAVDTEAFF.